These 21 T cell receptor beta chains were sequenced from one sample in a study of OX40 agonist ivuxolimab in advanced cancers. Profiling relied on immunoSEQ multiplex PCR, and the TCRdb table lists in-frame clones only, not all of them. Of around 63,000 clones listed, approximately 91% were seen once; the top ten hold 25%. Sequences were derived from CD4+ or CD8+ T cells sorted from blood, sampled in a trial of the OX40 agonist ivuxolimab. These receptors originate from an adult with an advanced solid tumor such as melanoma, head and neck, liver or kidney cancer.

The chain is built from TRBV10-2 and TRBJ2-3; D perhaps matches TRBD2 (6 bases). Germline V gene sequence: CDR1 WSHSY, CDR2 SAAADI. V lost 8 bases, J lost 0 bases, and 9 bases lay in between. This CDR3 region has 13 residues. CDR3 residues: CASGTPSTDTQYF. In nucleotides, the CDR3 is TGCGCCAGCGGGACTCCAAGCACAGATACGCAGTATTTT.

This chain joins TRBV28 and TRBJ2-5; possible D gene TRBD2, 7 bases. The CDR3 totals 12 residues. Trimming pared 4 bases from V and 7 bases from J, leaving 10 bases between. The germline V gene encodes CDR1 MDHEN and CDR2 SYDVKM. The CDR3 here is CASSSRGGTQYF. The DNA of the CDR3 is TGTGCCAGCAGTTCGAGGGGGGGGACCCAGTACTTC.

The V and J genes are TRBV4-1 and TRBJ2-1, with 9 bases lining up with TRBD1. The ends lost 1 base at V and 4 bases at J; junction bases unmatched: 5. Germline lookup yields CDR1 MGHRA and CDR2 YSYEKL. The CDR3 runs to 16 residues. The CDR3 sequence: CASSQGPGTGYNEQFF. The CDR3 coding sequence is TGCGCCAGCAGCCAAGGCCCCGGGACAGGGTACAATGAGCAGTTCTTC.

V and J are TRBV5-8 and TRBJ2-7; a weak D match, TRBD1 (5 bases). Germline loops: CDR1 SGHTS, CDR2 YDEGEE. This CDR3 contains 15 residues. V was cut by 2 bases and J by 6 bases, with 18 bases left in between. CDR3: CASSFAQGLSLEQYF. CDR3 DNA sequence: TGTGCCAGCAGCTTTGCCCAGGGCTTATCTCTCGAGCAGTACTTC.

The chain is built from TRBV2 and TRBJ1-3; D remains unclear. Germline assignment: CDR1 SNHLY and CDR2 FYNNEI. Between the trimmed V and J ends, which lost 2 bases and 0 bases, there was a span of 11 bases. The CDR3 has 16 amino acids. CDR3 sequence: CASSEITVLSGNTIYF. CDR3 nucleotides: TGTGCCAGCAGTGAAATCACTGTACTCTCTGGAAACACCATATATTTT.

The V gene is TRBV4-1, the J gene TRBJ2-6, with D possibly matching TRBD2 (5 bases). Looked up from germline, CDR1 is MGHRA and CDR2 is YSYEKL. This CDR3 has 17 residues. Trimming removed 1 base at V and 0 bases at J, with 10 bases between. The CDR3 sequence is CASSQVGMYSGANVLTF. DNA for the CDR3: TGCGCCAGCAGCCAAGTCGGGATGTACTCTGGGGCCAACGTCCTGACTTTC.

The CDR3 DNA is TGTGCCTGGACTCGAGGGTATAACACTGAAGCTTTCTTT. Translating gives CAWTRGYNTEAFF. This chain uses TRBV30 with TRBJ1-1; D is unresolved. The germline V and J ends were trimmed by 4 bases and 2 bases, with 11 bases remaining between them. Per the germline V gene, CDR1 is GTSNPN and CDR2 is SVGIG (reference sequence). The CDR3 sequence is 13 residues long.

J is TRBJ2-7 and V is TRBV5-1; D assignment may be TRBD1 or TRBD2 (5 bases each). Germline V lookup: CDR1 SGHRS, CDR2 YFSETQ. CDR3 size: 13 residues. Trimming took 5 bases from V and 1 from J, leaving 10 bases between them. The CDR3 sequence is CASRQWGSYEQYF. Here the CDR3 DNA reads TGCGCCAGCAGGCAGTGGGGGTCCTACGAGCAGTACTTC.

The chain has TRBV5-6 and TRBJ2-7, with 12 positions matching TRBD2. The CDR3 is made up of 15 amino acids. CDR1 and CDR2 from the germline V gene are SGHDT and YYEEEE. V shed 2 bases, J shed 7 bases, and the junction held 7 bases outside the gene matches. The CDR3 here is CASSFLAGGPGEQYF. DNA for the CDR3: TGTGCCAGCAGCTTTCTAGCGGGAGGGCCAGGGGAGCAGTACTTC.

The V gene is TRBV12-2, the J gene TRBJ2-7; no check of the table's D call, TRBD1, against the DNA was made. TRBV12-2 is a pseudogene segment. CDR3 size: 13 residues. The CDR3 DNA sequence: TGTGCAAGTCGCGCCTGGGACAGTGACGAGCAGTACTTC. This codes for CASRAWDSDEQYF.

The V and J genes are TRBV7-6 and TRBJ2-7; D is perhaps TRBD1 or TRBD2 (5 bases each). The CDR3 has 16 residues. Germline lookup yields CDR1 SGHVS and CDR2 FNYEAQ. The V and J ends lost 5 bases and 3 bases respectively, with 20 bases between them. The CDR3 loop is CASSPGPSAGSYEQYF. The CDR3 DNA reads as TGTGCCAGCAGCCCCGGGCCGTCGGCAGGGAGCTACGAGCAGTACTTC.

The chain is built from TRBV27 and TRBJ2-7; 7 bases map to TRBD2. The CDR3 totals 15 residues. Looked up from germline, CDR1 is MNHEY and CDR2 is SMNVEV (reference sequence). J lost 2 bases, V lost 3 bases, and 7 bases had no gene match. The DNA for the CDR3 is TGTGCCAGCAGTTTGACGGGGAGGGGCGCCTACGAGCAGTACTTC. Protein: CASSLTGRGAYEQYF.

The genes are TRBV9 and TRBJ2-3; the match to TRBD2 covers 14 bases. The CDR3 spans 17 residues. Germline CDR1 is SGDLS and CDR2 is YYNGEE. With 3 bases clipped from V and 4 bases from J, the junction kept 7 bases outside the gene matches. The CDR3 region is CASSAPGLAGESDTQYF. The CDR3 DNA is TGTGCCAGCAGCGCCCCGGGACTAGCGGGAGAGTCAGATACGCAGTATTTT. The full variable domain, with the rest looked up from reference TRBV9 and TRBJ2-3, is DSGVTQTPKHLITATGQRVTLRCSPRSGDLSVYWYQQSLDQGLQFLIQYYNGEERAKGNILERFSAQQFPDLHSELNLSSLELGDSALYFCASSAPGLAGESDTQYFGPGTRLTVL.

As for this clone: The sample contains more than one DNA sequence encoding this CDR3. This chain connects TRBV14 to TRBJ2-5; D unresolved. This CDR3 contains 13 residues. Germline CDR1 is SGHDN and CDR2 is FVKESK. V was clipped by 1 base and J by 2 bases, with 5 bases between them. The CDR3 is CASSQGLQETQYF. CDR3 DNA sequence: TGTGCCAGCAGCCAAGGTCTACAAGAGACCCAGTACTTC.

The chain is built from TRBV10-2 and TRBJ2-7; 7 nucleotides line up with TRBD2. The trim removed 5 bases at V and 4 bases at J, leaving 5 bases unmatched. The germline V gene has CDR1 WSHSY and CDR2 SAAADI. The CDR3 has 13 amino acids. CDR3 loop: CASSLGGEYEQYF. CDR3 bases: TGCGCCAGCAGTTTGGGGGGGGAGTACGAGCAGTACTTC.

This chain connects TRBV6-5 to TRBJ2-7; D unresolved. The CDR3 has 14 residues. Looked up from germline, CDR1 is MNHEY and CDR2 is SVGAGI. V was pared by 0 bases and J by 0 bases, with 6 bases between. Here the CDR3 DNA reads TGTGCCAGCAGTTACTCGCAAGGCTCCTACGAGCAGTACTTC. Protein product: CASSYSQGSYEQYF.

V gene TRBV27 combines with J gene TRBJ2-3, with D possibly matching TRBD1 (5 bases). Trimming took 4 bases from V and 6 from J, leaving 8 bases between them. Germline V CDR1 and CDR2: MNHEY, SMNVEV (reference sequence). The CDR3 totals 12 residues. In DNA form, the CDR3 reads TGTGCCAGCAGTTCAGGGTTGGATACGCAGTATTTT. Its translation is CASSSGLDTQYF.

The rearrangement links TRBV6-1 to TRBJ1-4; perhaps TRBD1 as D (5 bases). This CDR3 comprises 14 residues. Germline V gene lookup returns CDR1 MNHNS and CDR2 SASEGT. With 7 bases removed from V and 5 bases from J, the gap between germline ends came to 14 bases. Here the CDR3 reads CASIKERGNEKLFF. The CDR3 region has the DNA TGTGCCAGCATCAAGGAGAGGGGAAATGAAAAACTGTTTTTT.

The CDR3 region has the DNA TGCGCCAGCAGCTTTAGGGGAGATGGAAACACCATATATTTT. It yields the protein CASSFRGDGNTIYF. The chain joins TRBV5-1 to TRBJ1-3; D might be TRBD1 (5 bases). CDR3 length equals 14 residues. V was trimmed by 2 bases and J by 3 bases, leaving 9 bases between them. Germline CDR1 and CDR2: SGHRS and YFSETQ.

Written as DNA, the CDR3 is TGTGCCAGCAGCTTAACCGGTGGGTCCTACGAGCAGTACTTC. Translated, it gives CASSLTGGSYEQYF. V usage is TRBV7-9 and J usage is TRBJ2-7; D not certain. CDR1 is SEHNR, CDR2 FQNEAQ, per germline (reference sequence). CDR3 size: 14 residues. The V end lost 2 bases, the J end lost 1 base, and 9 bases lay between the germline ends.

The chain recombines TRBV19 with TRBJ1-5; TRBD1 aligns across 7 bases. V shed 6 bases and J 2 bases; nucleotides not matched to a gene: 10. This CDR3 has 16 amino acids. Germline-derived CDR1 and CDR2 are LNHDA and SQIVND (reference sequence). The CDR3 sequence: CASRGKTGFGNQPQHF. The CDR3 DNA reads TGTGCCAGTAGGGGGAAGACAGGGTTCGGCAATCAGCCCCAGCATTTT.